Below, 25 T cell receptor beta chains from the same sample are listed, as sequenced in a study of cytomegalovirus exposure and HLA in healthy donors. Primers: 60 Vbeta forward and 13 Jbeta reverse. Sequenced by immunoSEQ multiplex PCR; TCRdb stores in-frame clones only, minus some. The sample records roughly 150,000 clones, over 75% being singletons. The sequencing sample was made of PBMCs. The receptor set was obtained from a man aged 25 to 45 in good health and CMV-seropositive.

The chain has TRBV28 and TRBJ1-1, with D perhaps TRBD1 (5 bases). V dropped 3 bases and J dropped 2 bases, with 7 bases sitting between them. The V gene's germline CDR1 is MDHEN and CDR2 SYDVKM. CDR3 length: 13 residues. CDR3 amino acids: CASSFTGNTEAFF. CDR3 bases: TGTGCCAGCAGTTTTACAGGCAACACTGAAGCTTTCTTT.

The V call is TRBV14, the J call TRBJ2-7; D possibly corresponds to TRBD1 (5 bases). Germline V lookup: CDR1 SGHDN, CDR2 FVKESK. Trimming shortened V by 0 bases and J by 5 bases, and 14 bases separated the two germline ends. CDR3 length: 15 amino acids. CDR3 amino acids: CASSQEWQGRDEQYF. The CDR3 DNA sequence: TGTGCCAGCAGCCAAGAGTGGCAGGGAAGGGACGAGCAGTACTTC.

About this clone: Within the sample, other DNA sequences also encode this same CDR3. The rearrangement links TRBV9 to TRBJ2-7; 13 bases fit TRBD2. Germline CDR1 SGDLS, CDR2 YYNGEE. J lost 4 bases, V lost 3 bases, and 1 base had no gene match. The CDR3 runs 14 residues. The CDR3 region has the DNA TGTGCCAGCAGCGCGGGACTAGCGGGATACGAGCAGTACTTC. Protein: CASSAGLAGYEQYF. The full variable domain, completed using reference TRBV9 and TRBJ2-7, is DSGVTQTPKHLITATGQRVTLRCSPRSGDLSVYWYQQSLDQGLQFLIQYYNGEERAKGNILERFSAQQFPDLHSELNLSSLELGDSALYFCASSAGLAGYEQYFGPGTRLTVT.

The chain is built from TRBV6-6 and TRBJ1-5; 8 nucleotides match TRBD1. The CDR3 length is 15 residues. The junction had 6 bases not matched to a gene; V was cut back by 6 bases and J by 2 bases. The germline CDR1 and CDR2 sequences are MNHNY and SVGAGI (reference sequence). This chain's CDR3 is CASRLSGGGNQPQHF. The CDR3 DNA sequence: TGTGCCAGCAGGCTCTCAGGGGGCGGCAATCAGCCCCAGCATTTT.

This chain connects TRBV27 to TRBJ2-7, with TRBD1 as a possible D gene (5 bases). The CDR3 runs 15 residues. Between the trimmed V and J ends, which lost 5 bases and 4 bases, there was a span of 18 bases. From germline, CDR1 is MNHEY and CDR2 SMNVEV (reference sequence). In DNA form, the CDR3 reads TGTGCCAGCAGTGAGACAGTAGCCGACGCTTACGAGCAGTACTTC. It encodes CASSETVADAYEQYF.

The chain combines TRBV7-9 with TRBJ1-2, with D maybe TRBD1 (6 bases). Germline CDR1 reads SEHNR; CDR2 reads FQNEAQ (reference sequence). CDR3 length: 15 residues. Trimming removed 1 base at V and 6 bases at J, with 15 bases between. This CDR3 reads CASSLGVGGADGYTF. CDR3 nucleotide sequence: TGTGCCAGCAGCTTAGGAGTAGGGGGAGCGGATGGCTACACCTTC.

The chain joins TRBV7-6 to TRBJ2-7, with 8 nucleotides matching TRBD1. From germline, CDR1 is SGHVS and CDR2 FNYEAQ. This CDR3 spans 14 amino acids. Germline trimming cut 4 bases from V and 0 bases from J; bases unmatched to any gene: 2. CDR3 sequence reads: CASSSQGVSYEQYF. The CDR3 coding sequence is TGTGCCAGCAGCTCACAGGGGGTCTCCTACGAGCAGTACTTC.

V usage is TRBV18 and J usage is TRBJ1-3; D unresolved. Trimming took 2 bases from V and 4 from J, leaving 15 bases between them. Germline lookup yields CDR1 KGHSH and CDR2 LQKENI. The CDR3 has 16 amino acids. The CDR3 reads CASSPDQSHRGNTIYF. The CDR3 DNA is TGTGCCAGCTCACCAGATCAATCACACCGAGGAAACACCATATATTTT. Together with reference TRBV18 and TRBJ1-3, the CDR3 gives the full variable domain: NAGVMQNPRHLVRRRGQEARLRCSPMKGHSHVYWYRQLPEEGLKFMVYLQKENIIDESGMPKERFSAEFPKEGPSILRIQQVVRGDSAAYFCASSPDQSHRGNTIYFGEGSWLTVV.

This sequence joins TRBV20-1 and TRBJ2-4, with D perhaps TRBD2 (5 bases). Per the germline V gene, CDR1 is DFQATT and CDR2 is SNEGSKA (reference sequence). This CDR3 has 11 residues. V lost 5 bases and J lost 8, with 10 bases in between. CDR3 residues: CSAGFGDIQYF. As DNA, the CDR3 is TGCAGTGCTGGGTTCGGGGACATTCAGTACTTC.

This clone occurred once. The rearrangement uses TRBV11-2 and TRBJ2-5; TRBD1 matches 9 bases. The DNA end favors TRBJ2-7, so the J call may be wrong. This CDR3 region has 13 residues. The germline gives CDR1 SGHAT, CDR2 FQNNGV. CDR3: CASSLGDRDEQYF. The CDR3 DNA is TGTGCCAGCAGCCTCGGGGACAGGGACGAGCAGTACTTC.

V and J are TRBV9 and TRBJ2-1; D is ambiguous. The V end lost 2 bases, the J end lost 8 bases, and 8 bases lay between the germline ends. The germline V gene has CDR1 SGDLS and CDR2 YYNGEE. The CDR3 loop spans 12 amino acids. This CDR3 is CASSVNPDEQFF. CDR3 sequence (DNA): TGTGCCAGCAGCGTGAATCCGGATGAGCAGTTCTTC. The variable domain in full, completed from reference TRBV9 and TRBJ2-1, reads DSGVTQTPKHLITATGQRVTLRCSPRSGDLSVYWYQQSLDQGLQFLIQYYNGEERAKGNILERFSAQQFPDLHSELNLSSLELGDSALYFCASSVNPDEQFFGPGTRLTVL.

This clone came up once. J is TRBJ2-1 and V is TRBV30; 11 nucleotides agree with TRBD2. The CDR3 length is 15 residues. With 3 bases clipped from V and 4 bases from J, the junction kept 5 bases outside the gene matches. Looked up from germline, CDR1 is GTSNPN and CDR2 is SVGIG (reference sequence). CDR3 sequence: CAWRQLAGAYNEQFF. DNA of the CDR3: TGTGCCTGGAGACAACTAGCGGGAGCTTACAATGAGCAGTTCTTC.

The J gene is TRBJ1-6, the V gene TRBV28; 10 bases align to TRBD1. This CDR3 has 13 residues. The V and J ends lost 6 bases and 10 bases, in that order; junction bases with no gene match: 3. Per the germline V gene, CDR1 is MDHEN and CDR2 is SYDVKM. CDR3 bases: TGTGCCAGCAGGGACAGGGGGATATCACCCCTCCACTTT. Amino acid sequence: CASRDRGISPLHF.

The rearrangement joins TRBV30 to TRBJ1-5, with 7 nucleotides matching TRBD1. The CDR3 length is 13 residues. Germline loops: CDR1 GTSNPN, CDR2 SVGIG (reference sequence). With 3 bases clipped from V and 6 bases from J, the junction kept 5 bases outside the gene matches. CDR3 sequence: CAWRTGSGQPQHF. For the CDR3, the DNA is TGTGCCTGGAGGACAGGGAGCGGTCAGCCCCAGCATTTT.

The V call is TRBV29-1, the J call TRBJ1-4, with 10 bases fitting TRBD1. CDR3 length: 14 amino acids. Trimming at V came to 7 bases and at J to 8 bases, leaving 10 bases not matched to a gene. Germline V gene lookup returns CDR1 SQVTM and CDR2 ANQGSEA. The CDR3 DNA sequence: TGCAGCGCGATACGGGACAGGGGAGGAGAAAAACTGTTTTTT. Amino acids: CSAIRDRGGEKLFF.

The chain uses TRBV2 and TRBJ1-5, with D hard to call. Germline CDR1 and CDR2: SNHLY and FYNNEI. Trimming took 3 bases from V and 0 from J, leaving 9 bases between them. The CDR3 contains 15 residues. CDR3 nucleotides: TGTGCCAGCAGTGACGAGGGCCATAGCAATCAGCCCCAGCATTTT. This gives the protein CASSDEGHSNQPQHF.

This chain joins TRBV6-5 and TRBJ2-7; 9 bases are a match to TRBD1. The CDR3 has 14 amino acids. Germline CDR1 reads MNHEY; CDR2 reads SVGAGI. V lost 5 bases, J lost 2 bases, and 4 bases stayed unmatched. The chain's CDR3 is CASSPGTGPYEQYF. The DNA for the CDR3 is TGTGCCAGCAGTCCCGGGACAGGGCCCTACGAGCAGTACTTC.

The chain uses TRBV19 and TRBJ2-1; a weak D match, TRBD2 (5 bases). With 5 bases removed from V and 8 bases from J, the gap between germline ends came to 19 bases. The CDR3 runs 15 residues. Germline values: CDR1 LNHDA, CDR2 SQIVND (reference sequence). In nucleotides, the CDR3 is TGTGCCAGTAGTCTTGGACTCGTCCGGTGGGATGAGCAGTTCTTC. Amino acid sequence: CASSLGLVRWDEQFF. The full variable domain, completed using reference TRBV19 and TRBJ2-1, is DGGITQSPKYLFRKEGQNVTLSCEQNLNHDAMYWYRQDPGQGLRLIYYSQIVNDFQKGDIAEGYSVSREKKESFPLTVTSAQKNPTAFYLCASSLGLVRWDEQFFGPGTRLTVL.

This chain connects TRBV7-6 to TRBJ1-1, with 7 bases identical to TRBD1. Germline CDR1 SGHVS, CDR2 FNYEAQ. This CDR3 spans 15 amino acids. The V segment lost 5 bases and the J segment 0 bases; nucleotides outside the gene matches: 6. DNA of the CDR3: TGTGCCAGCAGCCGCAGACAGGGCATGAACACTGAAGCTTTCTTT. Translated: CASSRRQGMNTEAFF. Supplemented by reference TRBV7-6 and TRBJ1-1, the full variable domain reads GAGVSQSPRYKVTKRGQDVALRCDPISGHVSLYWYRQALGQGPEFLTYFNYEAQQDKSGLPNDRFSAERPEGSISTLTIQRTEQRDSAMYRCASSRRQGMNTEAFFGQGTRLTVV.

The rearrangement joins TRBV6-6 to TRBJ1-1; no firm D call. Germline CDR1 is MNHNY and CDR2 is SVGAGI (reference sequence). The CDR3 loop spans 13 amino acids. Trimming cost V 0 bases and J 10 bases, with 12 bases left between them. Written as DNA, the CDR3 is TGTGCCAGCAGTTACTCGATCCAACGGGGAGCTTTCTTT. Protein sequence: CASSYSIQRGAFF.

The rearrangement joins TRBV6-5 to TRBJ2-1; D call uncertain. V lost 0 bases and J lost 4, with 7 bases in between. There are 14 residues in the CDR3. Per germline, CDR1 MNHEY and CDR2 SVGAGI. This CDR3 reads CASSYSAWYNEQFF. CDR3 sequence (DNA): TGTGCCAGCAGTTACTCGGCCTGGTACAATGAGCAGTTCTTC.

The V call is TRBV2, the J call TRBJ2-7; 8 nucleotides agree with TRBD2. Germline V gives CDR1 SNHLY, CDR2 FYNNEI. The CDR3 consists of 12 residues. V was pared by 8 bases and J by 6 bases, with 6 bases of the junction left unmatched. The CDR3 sequence is CASAGTRVEQYF. CDR3 DNA sequence: TGTGCCAGCGCCGGGACTAGAGTCGAGCAGTACTTC.

V gene TRBV2 combines with J gene TRBJ2-1; 11 positions match TRBD2. The CDR3 runs to 14 residues. V dropped 6 bases and J dropped 4; count of bases not matched to a gene: 2. Germline lookup yields CDR1 SNHLY and CDR2 FYNNEI. CDR3: CASRGLAAYNEQFF. In DNA, the CDR3 is TGTGCCAGCAGGGGACTAGCGGCATACAATGAGCAGTTCTTC. Based on the CDR3 plus reference TRBV2 and TRBJ2-1, the full variable domain is EPEVTQTPSHQVTQMGQEVILRCVPISNHLYFYWYRQILGQKVEFLVSFYNNEISEKSEIFDDQFSVERPDGSNFTLKIRSTKLEDSAMYFCASRGLAAYNEQFFGPGTRLTVL.

By proportion, this clone is medium-sized. J is TRBJ1-1 and V is TRBV13; D perhaps matches TRBD1 (6 bases). V was clipped by 6 bases and J by 0 bases, with 20 bases between them. The germline V gene has CDR1 PRHDT and CDR2 FYEKMQ (reference sequence). The CDR3 consists of 17 residues. The CDR3 is CASSSSDSAVMNTEAFF. In DNA form, the CDR3 reads TGTGCCAGCAGTTCGTCGGACAGCGCAGTGATGAACACTGAAGCTTTCTTT.

V usage is TRBV25-1 and J usage is TRBJ2-1, with 9 bases fitting TRBD1. CDR1 MGHDK and CDR2 SYGVNS come from the germline V gene. J lost 1 base, V lost 7 bases, and 8 bases had no gene match. This CDR3 is 16 amino acids long. CDR3 in DNA: TGTGCCAGCAAAGAGGACAGGGGTTTTTCCTACAATGAGCAGTTCTTC. This encodes CASKEDRGFSYNEQFF. Full variable domain (rest looked up from reference TRBV25-1 and TRBJ2-1): EADIYQTPRYLVIGTGKKITLECSQTMGHDKMYWYQQDPGMELHLIHYSYGVNSTEKGDLSSESTVSRIRTEHFPLTLESARPSHTSQYLCASKEDRGFSYNEQFFGPGTRLTVL.